The table lists the clone carrying this T cell receptor (beta chain) with a few counts. The target antigen is unknown. The whole isolated RNA underwent reverse transcription, so sequencing captured expressed TCRB transcripts. Profiled with immunoSEQ multiplex PCR; TCRdb holds only in-frame clones, not every one. This table holds hundreds of thousands of clones, less than 20% found once. The source of the sample is a study of beta chain features in type 1 diabetes. Regarding the study as a whole: Comparison showed that naive, central memory and Treg TCRB repertoires appeared more similar among patients than among healthy donors.

The germline V gene encodes CDR1 SEHNR and CDR2 FQNEAQ (reference sequence). The CDR3 extends over 12 amino acids. Trimming removed 5 bases from V and 6 bases from J, with 11 bases in between. The sequence was obtained from a man between 18 and 35 years old in good health. V is TRBV7-9 and J is TRBJ2-7; D gene unclear. The material sequenced was naive CD4+ T cells from blood. CDR3 residues: CASSARVTEQYF. The CDR3 nucleotides read TGTGCCAGCAGCGCCCGGGTTACCGAGCAGTACTTC. Using reference TRBV7-9 and TRBJ2-7 for the parts outside the CDR3, the full variable domain is DTGVSQNPRHKITKRGQNVTFRCDPISEHNRLYWYRQTLGQGPEFLTYFQNEAQLEKSRLLSDRFSAERPKGSFSTLEIQRTEQGDSAMYLCASSARVTEQYFGPGTRLTVT.